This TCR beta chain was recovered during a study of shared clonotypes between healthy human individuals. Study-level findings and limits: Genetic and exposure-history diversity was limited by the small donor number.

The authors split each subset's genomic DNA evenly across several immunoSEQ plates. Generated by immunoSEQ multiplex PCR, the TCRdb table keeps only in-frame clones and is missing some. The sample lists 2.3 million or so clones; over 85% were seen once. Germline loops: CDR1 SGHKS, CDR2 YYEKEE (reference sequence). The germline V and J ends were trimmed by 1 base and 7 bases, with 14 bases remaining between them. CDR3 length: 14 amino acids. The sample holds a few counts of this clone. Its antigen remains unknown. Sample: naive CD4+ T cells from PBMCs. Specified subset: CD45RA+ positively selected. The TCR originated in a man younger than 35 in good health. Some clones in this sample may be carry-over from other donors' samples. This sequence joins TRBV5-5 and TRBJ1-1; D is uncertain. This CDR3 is CASSLSHTNFEAFF. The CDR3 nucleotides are TGTGCCAGCAGCTTGTCCCACACCAATTTTGAAGCTTTCTTT.